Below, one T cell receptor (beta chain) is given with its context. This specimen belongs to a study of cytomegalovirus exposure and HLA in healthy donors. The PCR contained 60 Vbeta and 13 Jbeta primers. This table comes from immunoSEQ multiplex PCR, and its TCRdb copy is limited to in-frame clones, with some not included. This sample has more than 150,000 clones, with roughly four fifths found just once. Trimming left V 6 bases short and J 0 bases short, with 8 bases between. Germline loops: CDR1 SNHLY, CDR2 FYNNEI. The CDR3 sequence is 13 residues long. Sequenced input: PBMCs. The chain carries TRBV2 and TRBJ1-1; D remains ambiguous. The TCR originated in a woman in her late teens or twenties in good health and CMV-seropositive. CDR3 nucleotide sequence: TGTGCCAGCAGCGACGACTTGAACACTGAAGCTTTCTTT. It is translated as CASSDDLNTEAFF.